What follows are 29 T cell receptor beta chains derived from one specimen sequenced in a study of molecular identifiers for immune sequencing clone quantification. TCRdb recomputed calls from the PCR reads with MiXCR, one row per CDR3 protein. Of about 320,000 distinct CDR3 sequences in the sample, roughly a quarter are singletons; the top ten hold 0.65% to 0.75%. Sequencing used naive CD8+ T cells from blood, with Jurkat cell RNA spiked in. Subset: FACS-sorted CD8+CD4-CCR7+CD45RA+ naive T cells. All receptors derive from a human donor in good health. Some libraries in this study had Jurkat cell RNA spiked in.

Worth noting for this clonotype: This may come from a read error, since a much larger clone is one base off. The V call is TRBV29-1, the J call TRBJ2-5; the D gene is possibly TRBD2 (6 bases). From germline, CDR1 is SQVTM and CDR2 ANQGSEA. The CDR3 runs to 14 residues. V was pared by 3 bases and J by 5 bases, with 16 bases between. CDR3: CSVEVLASRETQYF. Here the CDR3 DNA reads TGCAGCGTTGAGGTACTAGCCTCCCGGGAGACCCAGTACTTC.

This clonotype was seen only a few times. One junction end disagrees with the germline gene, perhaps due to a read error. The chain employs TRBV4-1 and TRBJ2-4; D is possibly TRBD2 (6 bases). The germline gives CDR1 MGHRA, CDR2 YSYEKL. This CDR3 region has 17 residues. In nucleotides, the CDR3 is TGCGCCAGCAGCTCTGAGCCGGTCGGGGGATCCAAAAACATTCGGTACTTC. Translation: CASSSEPVGGSKNIRYF.

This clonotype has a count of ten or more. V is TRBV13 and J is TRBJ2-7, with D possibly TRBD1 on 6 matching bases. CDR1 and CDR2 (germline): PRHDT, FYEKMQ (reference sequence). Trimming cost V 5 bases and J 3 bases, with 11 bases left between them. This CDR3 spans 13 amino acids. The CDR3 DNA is TGTGCCAGCAGCATGAGGACAGACTACGAGCAGTACTTC. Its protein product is CASSMRTDYEQYF.

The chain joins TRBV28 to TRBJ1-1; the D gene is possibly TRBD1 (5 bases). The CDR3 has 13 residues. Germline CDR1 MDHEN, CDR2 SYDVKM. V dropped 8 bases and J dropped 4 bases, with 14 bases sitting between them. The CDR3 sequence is CASSFSQGTEAFF. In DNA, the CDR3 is TGTGCCAGCTCTTTTTCGCAGGGCACTGAAGCTTTCTTT.

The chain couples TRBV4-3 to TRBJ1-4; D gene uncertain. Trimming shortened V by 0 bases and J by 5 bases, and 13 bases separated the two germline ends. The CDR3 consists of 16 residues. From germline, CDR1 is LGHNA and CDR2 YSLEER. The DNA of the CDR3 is TGCGCCAGCAGCCAAGATTTTTTAGGAGCGAATGAAAAACTGTTTTTT. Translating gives CASSQDFLGANEKLFF.

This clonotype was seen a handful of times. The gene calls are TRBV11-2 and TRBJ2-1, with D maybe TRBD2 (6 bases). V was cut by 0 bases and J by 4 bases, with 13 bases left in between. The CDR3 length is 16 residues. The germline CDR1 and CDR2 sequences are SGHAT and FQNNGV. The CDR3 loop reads CASSLETSQRYNEQFF. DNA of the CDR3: TGTGCCAGCAGCTTAGAAACTAGCCAAAGGTACAATGAGCAGTTCTTC.

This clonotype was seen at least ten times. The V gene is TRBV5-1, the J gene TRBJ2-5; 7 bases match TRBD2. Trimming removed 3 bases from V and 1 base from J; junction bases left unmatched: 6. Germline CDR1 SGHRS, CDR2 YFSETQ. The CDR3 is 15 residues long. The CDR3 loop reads CASSSGGGGQETQYF. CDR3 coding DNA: TGCGCCAGCAGCTCCGGCGGGGGAGGCCAAGAGACCCAGTACTTC.

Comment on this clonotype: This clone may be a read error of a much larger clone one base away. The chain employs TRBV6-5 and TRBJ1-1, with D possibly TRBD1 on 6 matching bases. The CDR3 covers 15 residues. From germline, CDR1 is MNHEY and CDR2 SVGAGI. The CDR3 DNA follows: TGTGCCGGCAGCCAGGAGGGGGTCGCGAACACTGAAGCTTTCTTT. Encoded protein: CAGSQEGVANTEAFF.

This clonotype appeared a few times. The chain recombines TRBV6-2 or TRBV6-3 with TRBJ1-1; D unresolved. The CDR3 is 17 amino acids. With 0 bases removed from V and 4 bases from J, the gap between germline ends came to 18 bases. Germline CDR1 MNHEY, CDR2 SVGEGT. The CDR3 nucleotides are TGTGCCAGCAGTTACTCCGCGGTCGATAGCTTGGGCACTGAAGCTTTCTTT. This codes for CASSYSAVDSLGTEAFF.

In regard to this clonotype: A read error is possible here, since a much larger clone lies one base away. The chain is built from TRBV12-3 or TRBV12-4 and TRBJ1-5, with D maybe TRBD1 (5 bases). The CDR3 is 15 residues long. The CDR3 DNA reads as TGTGCCAGCAGTTTAGAGGGGTTGAGCAATCAGCCCCGGCATTTT. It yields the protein CASSLEGLSNQPRHF.

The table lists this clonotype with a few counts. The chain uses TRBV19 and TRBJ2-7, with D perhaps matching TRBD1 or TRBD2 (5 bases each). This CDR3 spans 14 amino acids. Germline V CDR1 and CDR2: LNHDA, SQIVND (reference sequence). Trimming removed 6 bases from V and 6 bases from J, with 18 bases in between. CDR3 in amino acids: CASRTSWDGIEQYF. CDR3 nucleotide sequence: TGTGCCAGTAGAACTTCCTGGGACGGAATCGAGCAGTACTTC.

The DNA for the CDR3 is TGTGCCAGCAGCTTAGCTAGAGGACAGGGGGAAGAGACCCAGTACTTC. Translated, it gives CASSLARGQGEETQYF. The V gene is TRBV7-2, the J gene TRBJ2-5, with 10 bases that match TRBD1. There are 16 residues in the CDR3. Germline lookup yields CDR1 SGHTA and CDR2 FQGNSA. V gave up 0 bases and J gave up 3 bases; unmatched junction bases: 4.

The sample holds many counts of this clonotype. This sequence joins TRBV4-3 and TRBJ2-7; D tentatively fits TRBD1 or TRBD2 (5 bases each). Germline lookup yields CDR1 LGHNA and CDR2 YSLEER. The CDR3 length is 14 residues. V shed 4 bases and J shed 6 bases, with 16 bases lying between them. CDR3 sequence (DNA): TGCGCCAGCAGCCCCAGCAGGGACGCAGCCGAGCAGTACTTC. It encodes CASSPSRDAAEQYF.

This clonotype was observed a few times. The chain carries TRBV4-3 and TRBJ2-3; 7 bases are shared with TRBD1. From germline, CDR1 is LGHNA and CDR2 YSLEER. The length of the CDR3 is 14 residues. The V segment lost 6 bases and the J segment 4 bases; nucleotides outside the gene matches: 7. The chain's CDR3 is CASRTGLASDTQYF. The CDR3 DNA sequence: TGCGCCAGCAGGACAGGGCTAGCCTCAGATACGCAGTATTTT.

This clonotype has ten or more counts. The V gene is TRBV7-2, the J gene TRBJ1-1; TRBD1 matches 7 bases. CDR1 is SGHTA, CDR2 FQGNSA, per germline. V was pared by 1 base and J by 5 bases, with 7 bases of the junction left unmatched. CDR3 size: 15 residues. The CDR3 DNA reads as TGTGCCAGCAGCTTAGTGACAGGGTCAGTGACTGAAGCTTTCTTT. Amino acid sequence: CASSLVTGSVTEAFF.

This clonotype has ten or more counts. The CDR3 bases are TGTGCCAGCAGTTTGACGGCAACTAATGAAAAACTGTTTTTT. This codes for CASSLTATNEKLFF. J is TRBJ1-4 and V is TRBV12-3 or TRBV12-4; D unresolved. V was pared by 3 bases and J by 0 bases, with 5 bases between. The CDR3 is 14 residues long.

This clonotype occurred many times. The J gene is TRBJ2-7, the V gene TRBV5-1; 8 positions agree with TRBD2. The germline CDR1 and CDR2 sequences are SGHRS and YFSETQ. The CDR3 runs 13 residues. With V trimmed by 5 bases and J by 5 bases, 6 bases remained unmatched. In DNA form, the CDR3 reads TGCGCCAGCAGTTCCGAACTAGCGGACGAGCAGTACTTC. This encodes CASSSELADEQYF.

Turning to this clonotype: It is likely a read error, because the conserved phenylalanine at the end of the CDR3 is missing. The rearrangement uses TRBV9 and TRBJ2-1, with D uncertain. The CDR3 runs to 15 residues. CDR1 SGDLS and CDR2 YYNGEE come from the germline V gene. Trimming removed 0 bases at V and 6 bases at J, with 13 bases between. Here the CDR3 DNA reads TGTGCCAGCAGCGTAGCTGTGACTTCTTCCAATGAGCAGTTCCTC. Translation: CASSVAVTSSNEQFL.

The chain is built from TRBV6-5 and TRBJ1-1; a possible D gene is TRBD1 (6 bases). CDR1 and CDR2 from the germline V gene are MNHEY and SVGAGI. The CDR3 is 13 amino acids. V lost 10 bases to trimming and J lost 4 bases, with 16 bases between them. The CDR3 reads CATRIGGITEAFF. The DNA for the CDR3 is TGTGCCACCAGGATAGGGGGAATCACTGAAGCTTTCTTT.

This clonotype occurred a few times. CDR3 region: CASSVVGLRGSQETQYF. CDR3 bases: TGTGCCAGCAGCGTAGTAGGGCTCCGCGGATCCCAAGAGACCCAGTACTTC. The chain employs TRBV9 and TRBJ2-5; D unresolved. CDR3 length: 17 residues. V was pared by 0 bases and J by 1 base, with 16 bases between. Germline loops: CDR1 SGDLS, CDR2 YYNGEE.

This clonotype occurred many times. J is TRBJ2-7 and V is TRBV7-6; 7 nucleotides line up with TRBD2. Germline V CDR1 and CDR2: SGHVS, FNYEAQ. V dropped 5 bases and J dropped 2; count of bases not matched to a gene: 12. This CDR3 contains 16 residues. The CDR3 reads CASSQGTLAVTYEQYF. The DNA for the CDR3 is TGTGCCAGCAGCCAAGGAACTCTAGCGGTCACCTACGAGCAGTACTTC.

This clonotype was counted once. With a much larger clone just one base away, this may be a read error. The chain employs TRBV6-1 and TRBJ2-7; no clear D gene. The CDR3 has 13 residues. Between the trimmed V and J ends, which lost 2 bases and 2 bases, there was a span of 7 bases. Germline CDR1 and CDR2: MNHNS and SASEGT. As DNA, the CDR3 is TGTGCCAGCAGTGAAACAGTAGCCTACGAGCAGTACTTC. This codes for CASSETVAYEQYF.

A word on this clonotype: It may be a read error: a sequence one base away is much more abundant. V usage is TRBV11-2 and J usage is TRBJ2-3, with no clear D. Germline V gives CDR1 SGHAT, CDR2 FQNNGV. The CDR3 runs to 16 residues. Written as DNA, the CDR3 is TGTGCCAGCAGCTTAGATGAAGGGTTTGTCACAGATACGCAGTCTTTT. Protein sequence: CASSLDEGFVTDTQSF.

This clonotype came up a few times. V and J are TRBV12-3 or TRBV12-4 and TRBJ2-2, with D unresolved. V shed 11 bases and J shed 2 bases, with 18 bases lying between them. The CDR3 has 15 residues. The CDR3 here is CAGTEFSTNTGELFF. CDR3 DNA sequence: TGTGCCGGCACCGAGTTCTCCACTAACACCGGGGAGCTGTTTTTT.

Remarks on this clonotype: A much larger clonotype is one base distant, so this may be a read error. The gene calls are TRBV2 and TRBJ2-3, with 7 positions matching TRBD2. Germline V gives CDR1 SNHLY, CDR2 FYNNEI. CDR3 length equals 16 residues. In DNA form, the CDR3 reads TGTGCCAGCAGTGAATTTCCTAGCGGCCGAACAGATACGCAGTGTTTT. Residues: CASSEFPSGRTDTQCF.

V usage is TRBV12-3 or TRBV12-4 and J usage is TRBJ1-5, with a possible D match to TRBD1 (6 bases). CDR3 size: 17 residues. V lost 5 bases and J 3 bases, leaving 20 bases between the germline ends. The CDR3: CASSITRDIAFNQPQHF. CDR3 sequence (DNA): TGTGCCAGCAGTATCACCCGGGACATCGCTTTCAATCAGCCCCAGCATTTT.

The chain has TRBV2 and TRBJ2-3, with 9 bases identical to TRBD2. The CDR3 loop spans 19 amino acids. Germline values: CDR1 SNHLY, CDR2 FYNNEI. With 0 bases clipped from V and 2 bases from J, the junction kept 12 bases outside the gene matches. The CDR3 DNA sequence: TGTGCCAGCAGTGAAGCGTGGGGGATAGCGGGGGAACACACAGATACGCAGTATTTT. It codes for CASSEAWGIAGEHTDTQYF.

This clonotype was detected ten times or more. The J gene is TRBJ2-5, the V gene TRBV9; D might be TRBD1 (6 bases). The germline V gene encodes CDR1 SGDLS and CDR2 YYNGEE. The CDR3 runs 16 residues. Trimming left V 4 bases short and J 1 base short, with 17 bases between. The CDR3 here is CASSLNRDGRQETQYF. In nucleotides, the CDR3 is TGTGCCAGCAGCCTAAACAGGGACGGGCGCCAAGAGACCCAGTACTTC.

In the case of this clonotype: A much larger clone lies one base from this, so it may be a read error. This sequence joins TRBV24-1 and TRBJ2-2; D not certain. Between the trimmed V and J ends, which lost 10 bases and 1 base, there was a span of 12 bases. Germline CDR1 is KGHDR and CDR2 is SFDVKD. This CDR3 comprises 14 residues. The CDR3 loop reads CATGGDLNTGELFF. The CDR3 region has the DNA TGTGCCACGGGCGGCGACCTGAACACCGGGGAGCTGTTTTTT.